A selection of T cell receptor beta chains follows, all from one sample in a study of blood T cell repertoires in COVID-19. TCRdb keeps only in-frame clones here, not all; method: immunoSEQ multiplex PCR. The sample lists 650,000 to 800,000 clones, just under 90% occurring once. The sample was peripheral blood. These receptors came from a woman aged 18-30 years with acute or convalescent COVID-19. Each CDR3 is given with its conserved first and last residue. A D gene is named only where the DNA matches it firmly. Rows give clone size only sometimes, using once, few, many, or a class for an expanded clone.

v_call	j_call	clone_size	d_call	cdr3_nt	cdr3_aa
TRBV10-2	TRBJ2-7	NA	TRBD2	TGCGCCAGCATAGGCCTAGCGGGGGCGCGGGAGCAGTACTTC	CASIGLAGAREQYF
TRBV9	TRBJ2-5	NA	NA	TGTGCCAGCAGCGGAGGAGAGACCCAGTACTTC	CASSGGETQYF
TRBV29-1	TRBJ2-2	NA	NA	TGCAGCGTTGGGGCAGGGAACGGGGAGCTGTTTTTT	CSVGAGNGELFF
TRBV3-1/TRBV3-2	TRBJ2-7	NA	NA	TGTGCCAGCAGCCAGGCGGGGACCCTCTACGAGCAGTACTTC	CASSQAGTLYEQYF
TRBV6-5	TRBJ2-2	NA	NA	TGTGCCAGCAGCCCCGGGGTTGCCGGGGAGCTGTTTTTT	CASSPGVAGELFF
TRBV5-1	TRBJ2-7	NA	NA	TGCGCCAGCAGCTTGGGACAACTCGAGCAGTACTTC	CASSLGQLEQYF
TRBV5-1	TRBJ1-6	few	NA	TGCGCCAGCAGCTTGGTTCGGGGGGCGAATTCACCCCTCCACTTT	CASSLVRGANSPLHF
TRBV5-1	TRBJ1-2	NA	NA	TGCGCCAGCAGCTTGGTTAGTTCGCAGGGGTTCGGAGGCTACACCTTC	CASSLVSSQGFGGYTF
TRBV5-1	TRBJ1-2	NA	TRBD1	TGCGCCAGCAGCTCAGAACAGGGGTTGTTTGGCTACACCTTC	CASSSEQGLFGYTF
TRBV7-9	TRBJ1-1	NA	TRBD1	TGTGCCAGCGAACTCGAGACAGGGGTTGAAGCTTTCTTT	CASELETGVEAFF
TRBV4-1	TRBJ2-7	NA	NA	TGCGCCAGCAGCCAAGTGAACGGGGACTACGAGCAGTACTTC	CASSQVNGDYEQYF
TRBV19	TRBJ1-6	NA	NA	TGTGCCAGTAGTACCGCCTATAATTCACCCCTCCACTTT	CASSTAYNSPLHF
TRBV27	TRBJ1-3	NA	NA	TGTGCCAGCCGCGCCTGGGGGGGCTCTGGAAACACCATATATTTT	CASRAWGGSGNTIYF
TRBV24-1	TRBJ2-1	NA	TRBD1	TGTGCCACCAGTGATCCGACAGGGACCCAGCAGTTCTTC	CATSDPTGTQQFF
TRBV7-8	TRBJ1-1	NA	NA	TGTGCCAGCAGCCATCCCCGGGGGGAGTACACTGAAGCTTTCTTT	CASSHPRGEYTEAFF
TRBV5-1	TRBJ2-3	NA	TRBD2	TGCGCCAGCAGCTTGGGCGGGGGGGCGAGAGATACGCAGTATTTT	CASSLGGGARDTQYF
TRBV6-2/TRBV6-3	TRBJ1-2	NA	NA	TGTGCCAGCAGCCGACAGTATGGCTACACCTTC	CASSRQYGYTF
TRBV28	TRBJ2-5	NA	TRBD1	TGTGCCAGCAGTTTAAGGACAGGGGAAGAGACCCAGTACTTC	CASSLRTGEETQYF
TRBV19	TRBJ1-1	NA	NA	TGTGCCAGTAGTACACCGACAGGCTGGGGGAACACTGAAGCTTTCTTT	CASSTPTGWGNTEAFF
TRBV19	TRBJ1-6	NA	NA	TGTGCCAGTGGGCCTATTGATTCACCCCTCCACTTT	CASGPIDSPLHF
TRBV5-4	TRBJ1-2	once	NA	TGTGCCAGCAGCTTTGACAGGAATAACTATGGCTACACCTTC	CASSFDRNNYGYTF
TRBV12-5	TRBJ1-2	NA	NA	TGTGCTAGTGGTTCGGACAGTAACTATGGCTACACCTTC	CASGSDSNYGYTF